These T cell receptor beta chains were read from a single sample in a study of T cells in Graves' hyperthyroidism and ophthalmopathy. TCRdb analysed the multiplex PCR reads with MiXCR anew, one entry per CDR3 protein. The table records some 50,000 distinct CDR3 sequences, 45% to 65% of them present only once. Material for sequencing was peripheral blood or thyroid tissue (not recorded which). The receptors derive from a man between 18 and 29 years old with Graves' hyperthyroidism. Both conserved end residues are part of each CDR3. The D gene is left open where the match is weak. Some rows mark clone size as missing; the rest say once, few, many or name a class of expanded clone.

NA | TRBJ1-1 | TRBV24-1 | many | TGTGCCACCCAGTCCGCGACCACTGAAGCTTTCTTT | CATQSATTEAFF
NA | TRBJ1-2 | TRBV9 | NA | TGTGCCAGCAGCGTAGAGGGTGGAGGCTACACCTTC | CASSVEGGGYTF
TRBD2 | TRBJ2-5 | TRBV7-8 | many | TGTGCCAGCAGCTCTTACCGCGGGAGAGAGACCCAGTACTTC | CASSSYRGRETQYF
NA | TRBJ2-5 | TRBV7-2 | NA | TGTGCCGGCAGCAAGACCCAGTACTTC | CAGSKTQYF
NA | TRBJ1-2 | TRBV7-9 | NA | TGTGCCAGCAGAAAAGACAGTCACTATGGCTACACCTTC | CASRKDSHYGYTF
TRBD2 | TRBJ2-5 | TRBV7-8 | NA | TGTGCCAGCACCCGGGGACTAGCGGCCAAAGAGACCCAATACTTC | CASTRGLAAKETQYF
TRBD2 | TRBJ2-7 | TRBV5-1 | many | TGCGCCAGCAGCTACGGGACTAGCGTCTACGAGCAGTACTTC | CASSYGTSVYEQYF
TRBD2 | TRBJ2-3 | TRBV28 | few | TGTGCCATCCTCGGGGGGGCAGATACGCAGTATTTT | CAILGGADTQYF
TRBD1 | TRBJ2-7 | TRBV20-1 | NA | TGCAGTGCTACCGGGACAGCGAGATACGAGCAGTACTTC | CSATGTARYEQYF
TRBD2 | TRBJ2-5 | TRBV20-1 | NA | TGCAGTGCTCGAGGGACTAGCGGGGCGGAGACCCAGTACTTC | CSARGTSGAETQYF
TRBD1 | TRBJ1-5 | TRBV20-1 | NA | TGCAGTGCCATCCTTTTGGGGACAGGGAGGAATCAGCCCCAGCACTTT | CSAILLGTGRNQPQHF
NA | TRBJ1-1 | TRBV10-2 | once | TGCGCCAGCAGTGACCCTAAGGGGCGGGACACTGAAGCTTTCTTT | CASSDPKGRDTEAFF
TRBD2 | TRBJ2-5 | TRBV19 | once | TGTGCCAGTAGTAGGACTAGCGGCCACCAAGAGACCCAGTACTTC | CASSRTSGHQETQYF
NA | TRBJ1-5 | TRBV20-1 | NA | TGCAGTGCTATCCGACAGTGGGCTCGCAATCAGCCCCAGCATTTT | CSAIRQWARNQPQHF